Below, 12 T cell receptor beta chains from the same sample are listed, as sequenced in a study of blood T cell repertoires in COVID-19. Clones were sequenced by immunoSEQ multiplex PCR, and TCRdb holds only the in-frame ones, with some missing. The table has approximately 62,000 clones, about nine tenths seen once. Material for sequencing was peripheral blood. Every receptor here comes from a human donor with active COVID-19. The donor label of this sample is uncertain.

The chain couples TRBV15 to TRBJ2-1, with 10 positions matching TRBD2. Looked up from germline, CDR1 is LNHNV and CDR2 is YYDKDF (reference sequence). V was clipped by 1 base and J by 4 bases; unmatched bases: 7. This CDR3 comprises 17 residues. CDR3 in DNA: TGTGCCACCAGCAGAGGGGTGGGTAGCGGGGGGTACAATGAGCAGTTCTTC. The encoded protein is CATSRGVGSGGYNEQFF. Full variable domain (outside the CDR3, taken from reference TRBV15 and TRBJ2-1): DAMVIQNPRYQVTQFGKPVTLSCSQTLNHNVMYWYQQKSSQAPKLLFHYYDKDFNNEADTPDNFQSRRPNTSFCFLDIRSPGLGDTAMYLCATSRGVGSGGYNEQFFGPGTRLTVL.

The chain links TRBV2 to TRBJ1-6; 7 nucleotides align to TRBD1. CDR1 is SNHLY and CDR2 is FYNNEI in the germline V gene. The CDR3 spans 15 residues. V shed 7 bases and J 7 bases; nucleotides not matched to a gene: 10. CDR3 DNA: TGTGCCAGCACCACAACCTGGGACAGCAATTCACCCCTCCACTTT. Residues: CASTTTWDSNSPLHF.

The chain recombines TRBV19 with TRBJ2-3, with a weak D call TRBD1 (5 bases). CDR1 and CDR2 (germline): LNHDA, SQIVND (reference sequence). Deletions cut 7 bases from V and 4 bases from J, with 24 bases between. The length of the CDR3 is 17 residues. The DNA of the CDR3 is TGTGCCAGTACCCTATCATTAGGAGTTTTAGGGGCAGATACGCAGTATTTT. Amino acids: CASTLSLGVLGADTQYF.

This chain joins TRBV30 and TRBJ1-5; 12 bases map to TRBD1. The germline V gene encodes CDR1 GTSNPN and CDR2 SVGIG (reference sequence). The CDR3 sequence is 20 residues long. V shed 1 base, J shed 0 bases, and the junction held 13 bases outside the gene matches. CDR3 sequence: CAWSDPRDRGRWYSNQPQHF. The CDR3 DNA reads TGTGCCTGGAGTGACCCACGGGACAGGGGGCGATGGTATAGCAATCAGCCCCAGCATTTT.

DNA of the CDR3: TGTGCCTGGAGCGTGACAGGGGACTTAACCTACGAGCAGTACTTC. Translated, it gives CAWSVTGDLTYEQYF. The V call is TRBV30, the J call TRBJ2-7; TRBD1 matches at 8 bases. CDR3 length equals 15 residues. Losses at the gene ends were 3 bases for V and 2 bases for J; bases not matched to a gene: 9. Germline CDR1 is GTSNPN and CDR2 is SVGIG (reference sequence).

V gene TRBV10-3 combines with J gene TRBJ2-3; D is perhaps TRBD2 (6 bases). Trimming removed 3 bases at V and 2 bases at J, with 15 bases between. CDR3 length: 16 residues. The V gene's germline CDR1 is ENHRY and CDR2 SYGVKD. CDR3 loop: CAISERAGINTDTQYF. In DNA form, the CDR3 reads TGTGCCATCAGTGAAAGAGCGGGCATAAACACAGATACGCAGTATTTT.

The rearrangement joins TRBV7-9 to TRBJ2-6; the D is unclear. Germline V lookup: CDR1 SEHNR, CDR2 FQNEAQ (reference sequence). Trimming pared 5 bases from V and 4 bases from J, leaving 6 bases between. CDR3 length: 13 residues. This CDR3 reads CASSPAGANVLTF. The CDR3 coding sequence is TGTGCCAGCAGCCCTGCGGGGGCCAACGTCCTGACTTTC.

The chain employs TRBV29-1 and TRBJ2-1, with 7 positions matching TRBD2. V lost 7 bases and J lost 10; bases outside the gene matches: 7. CDR1 and CDR2 from the germline V gene are SQVTM and ANQGSEA. This CDR3 region has 11 residues. This CDR3 reads CSATGRDEQFF. Written as DNA, the CDR3 is TGCAGCGCAACTGGGAGGGACGAGCAGTTCTTC.

The genes are TRBV10-2 and TRBJ2-1; maybe TRBD2 (5 bases). CDR3 length: 13 residues. V lost 5 bases, J lost 4 bases, and 9 bases lay in between. Germline V gene data show CDR1 as WSHSY and CDR2 as SAAADI. CDR3 region: CASSWTGYNEQFF. CDR3 coding DNA: TGCGCCAGCAGTTGGACTGGATACAATGAGCAGTTCTTC.

The chain combines TRBV27 with TRBJ2-7; 7 nucleotides agree with TRBD1. With 1 base clipped from V and 5 bases from J, the junction kept 8 bases outside the gene matches. CDR1 and CDR2 from the germline V gene are MNHEY and SMNVEV (reference sequence). CDR3 length: 15 residues. Written as DNA, the CDR3 is TGTGCCAGCAGTTTATACCCAGGGGGTCGAGACGAGCAGTACTTC. Translated: CASSLYPGGRDEQYF.

The chain carries TRBV5-1 and TRBJ2-6; 7 positions match TRBD2. Trimming at V came to 6 bases and at J to 3 bases, leaving 6 bases not matched to a gene. From germline, CDR1 is SGHRS and CDR2 YFSETQ. CDR3 length equals 15 residues. CDR3 region: CASTPSGGGANVLTF. The CDR3 nucleotides are TGCGCCAGCACTCCCTCGGGGGGTGGGGCCAACGTCCTGACTTTC.

The genes are TRBV2 and TRBJ2-1, with TRBD1 as a possible D gene (5 bases). V lost 6 bases, J lost 9 bases, and 9 bases lay in between. CDR3 length: 11 amino acids. The germline gives CDR1 SNHLY, CDR2 FYNNEI. The CDR3 is CASSPGAEQFF. As DNA, the CDR3 is TGTGCCAGCAGCCCTGGGGCTGAGCAGTTCTTC.